A single sample gave rise to the 31 T cell receptor beta chains below, sequenced in a study of T cells in Graves' hyperthyroidism and ophthalmopathy (dated by TCRdb to the late 2010s). Libraries were prepared through multiplex PCR. Sequencing was carried out with an Illumina HiSeq 2000. Amplification of TCR beta CDR3 regions was carried out from RNA transcripts. A first-round RT-PCR of the TCR CDR3 used the HTBI primer set with the Qiagen OneStep RT-PCR kit. The public reads were quality trimmed at Q25 with fastp and then assembled into clones with MiXCR by TCRdb, keeping productive beta chains. Each CDR3 protein appears once, grouped with its most common genes and DNA. A total of 700,000 or so distinct CDR3 sequences appear in this sample, about 15% of them only once. Approximately 8.4% of the sample belongs to the ten largest clones. Sequenced input: blood. These receptors were obtained from a man aged 18 to 29 with Graves' hyperthyroidism.

This clonotype was detected many times. This CDR3 is CATSGGALGQETQYF. The CDR3 bases are TGTGCCACCAGTGGAGGGGCGCTGGGGCAGGAGACCCAGTACTTC. The chain recombines TRBV24-1 with TRBJ2-5; either TRBD1 or TRBD2 may fit D (5 bases each). Trimming cost V 5 bases and J 5 bases, with 17 bases left between them. This CDR3 comprises 15 residues. Germline V gene sequence: CDR1 KGHDR, CDR2 SFDVKD.

The chain combines TRBV5-1 with TRBJ2-4; TRBD1 is a possible D gene (6 bases). This CDR3 is built from 16 residues. Germline CDR1 SGHRS, CDR2 YFSETQ. Trimming pared 2 bases from V and 10 bases from J, leaving 22 bases between. The CDR3 spells CASSLNGQPLPLIQYF. In DNA, the CDR3 is TGCGCCAGCAGCTTAAATGGACAGCCCTTACCCCTTATTCAGTACTTC.

This clonotype was seen more than once but under ten times. The V and J genes are TRBV3-1 and TRBJ2-5; D not resolved. The length of the CDR3 is 15 residues. V was trimmed by 1 base and J by 1 base, leaving 10 bases between them. Per germline, CDR1 LGHDT and CDR2 YNNKEL (reference sequence). CDR3 DNA sequence: TGTGCCAGCAGCCAAGGGGCAGGTTCCCAAGAGACCCAGTACTTC. Translation: CASSQGAGSQETQYF.

This clonotype was seen a few times. The chain links TRBV4-1 to TRBJ2-1, with 7 bases lining up with TRBD2. CDR3 size: 14 residues. After removal of 3 bases from V and 8 bases from J, the junction contained 7 bases not matched to a gene. In germline, CDR1 is MGHRA, CDR2 YSYEKL. The CDR3: CASSHETRGDEQFF. CDR3 nucleotide sequence: TGCGCCAGCAGCCATGAGACCCGGGGGGATGAGCAGTTCTTC.

This clonotype occurred many times. The chain links TRBV7-2 to TRBJ1-2; the D gene is possibly TRBD1 (6 bases). Trimming took off 3 bases at V and 8 bases at J, with 16 bases between the two ends. Per germline, CDR1 SGHTA and CDR2 FQGNSA. This CDR3 has 14 amino acids. The CDR3 nucleotides read TGTGCCAGCAGCTTCTCCGGGGGGGCAGGAGGCTACACCTTC. This codes for CASSFSGGAGGYTF.

Only a few counts were recorded for this clonotype. V usage is TRBV7-9 and J usage is TRBJ2-5, with 12 nucleotides matching TRBD2. Germline V gene lookup returns CDR1 SEHNR and CDR2 FQNEAQ (reference sequence). The CDR3 extends over 15 amino acids. J was trimmed by 3 bases and V by 5 bases; bases with no gene match: 4. As DNA, the CDR3 is TGTGCCAGCAGCCGACGACTAGCGGGAGAAGAGACCCAGTACTTC. It yields the protein CASSRRLAGEETQYF. The full variable domain, completed using reference TRBV7-9 and TRBJ2-5, is DTGVSQNPRHKITKRGQNVTFRCDPISEHNRLYWYRQTLGQGPEFLTYFQNEAQLEKSRLLSDRFSAERPKGSFSTLEIQRTEQGDSAMYLCASSRRLAGEETQYFGPGTRLLVL.

This clonotype was found a few times. V and J are TRBV20-1 and TRBJ1-2, with 8 bases that match TRBD1. Germline V gene sequence: CDR1 DFQATT, CDR2 SNEGSKA (reference sequence). CDR3 length equals 13 residues. Trimming took 3 bases from V and 5 from J; bases not matched to a gene: 5. The CDR3 loop is CSASAGQGYGYTF. In DNA, the CDR3 is TGCAGTGCTAGTGCTGGACAGGGTTATGGCTACACCTTC.

This rearrangement joins TRBV12-3 or TRBV12-4 to TRBJ2-3; D possibly corresponds to TRBD1 (5 bases). The CDR3 covers 17 residues. Between the trimmed V and J ends, which lost 2 bases and 4 bases, there was a span of 19 bases. The CDR3 DNA is TGTGCCAGCAGTTTAATCAGTCCCGGCGAAGGGGCAGATACGCAGTATTTT. It specifies CASSLISPGEGADTQYF.

This clonotype has a count of ten or more. The rearrangement uses TRBV30 and TRBJ2-5; D unclear. The ends were cut back, 0 bases at V and 2 bases at J, with 4 bases in the middle. This CDR3 is 12 amino acids long. In germline, CDR1 is GTSNPN, CDR2 SVGIG (reference sequence). The chain's CDR3 is CAWSVGQETQYF. In DNA form, the CDR3 reads TGTGCCTGGAGTGTAGGGCAAGAGACCCAGTACTTC.

This chain uses TRBV15 with TRBJ2-7, with 7 bases matching TRBD2. This CDR3 region has 16 residues. With V trimmed by 0 bases and J by 5 bases, 10 bases remained unmatched. Germline CDR1 is LNHNV and CDR2 is YYDKDF (reference sequence). CDR3 sequence reads: CATSRDRVPGGHEQYF. The CDR3 DNA reads as TGTGCCACCAGCAGAGATAGAGTTCCGGGAGGCCACGAGCAGTACTTC.

The V call is TRBV6-2 or TRBV6-3, the J call TRBJ2-7; no definite D call. This CDR3 region has 12 residues. From germline, CDR1 is MNHEY and CDR2 SVGEGT. The germline V and J ends were trimmed by 4 bases and 4 bases, with 8 bases remaining between them. The CDR3 DNA follows: TGTGCCAGCAGTTGGAGTCAATACGAGCAGTACTTC. Its protein product is CASSWSQYEQYF.

This clonotype has just one count. The chain couples TRBV20-1 to TRBJ1-4; D is unclear. The CDR3 runs to 12 residues. Germline loops: CDR1 DFQATT, CDR2 SNEGSKA (reference sequence). In DNA, the CDR3 is TGCAGCGCTCTCCGGACTAATGAAAAACTGTTTTTT. This translates into CSALRTNEKLFF.

This clonotype has at least ten counts. This chain uses TRBV3-1 with TRBJ2-1; D unclear. Germline CDR1 and CDR2: LGHDT and YNNKEL (reference sequence). CDR3 size: 13 residues. The V and J ends lost 0 bases and 9 bases respectively, with 9 bases between them. CDR3 bases: TGTGCCAGCAGCCAAGAGTGGCCTCCTGAGCAGTTCTTC. Protein product: CASSQEWPPEQFF.

The chain uses TRBV27 and TRBJ1-6; the match to TRBD1 covers 8 bases. The CDR3 runs to 16 residues. CDR1 and CDR2 from the germline V gene are MNHEY and SMNVEV (reference sequence). J lost 5 bases, V lost 3 bases, and 6 bases had no gene match. CDR3 DNA sequence: TGTGCCAGCAGTTTGACAGGGGAAGGAAATAATTCACCCCTCCACTTT. Protein product: CASSLTGEGNNSPLHF.

Note on this clonotype: A much larger clonotype is one base distant, so this may be a read error. This chain connects TRBV7-9 to TRBJ2-7; a possible D gene is TRBD1 (6 bases). The CDR3 has 14 residues. Per the germline V gene, CDR1 is SEHNR and CDR2 is FQNEAQ (reference sequence). The CDR3 is CTSSSKDRPYEQYF. For the CDR3, the DNA is TGTACCAGCAGCTCCAAGGACAGACCCTACGAGCAGTACTTC.

This clonotype has more than one count but fewer than ten. The chain combines TRBV5-1 with TRBJ2-3; TRBD2 agrees at 8 bases. V shed 0 bases, J shed 4 bases, and the junction held 7 bases outside the gene matches. CDR1 and CDR2 (germline): SGHRS, YFSETQ. CDR3 size: 16 residues. The CDR3 sequence is CASSLGTGGPSDTQYF. The CDR3 nucleotides read TGCGCCAGCAGCTTGGGAACGGGAGGGCCGTCAGATACGCAGTATTTT.

This clonotype turned up a few times. The chain employs TRBV20-1 and TRBJ2-7; 9 nucleotides align to TRBD2. The germline V gene encodes CDR1 DFQATT and CDR2 SNEGSKA (reference sequence). Trimming at V came to 3 bases and at J to 4 bases, leaving 19 bases not matched to a gene. This CDR3 is 18 amino acids long. The CDR3, as DNA: TGCAGTGCTAGTGATAGCGGGAGTGGACCTCAAGGAGGTTACGAGCAGTACTTC. Translating gives CSASDSGSGPQGGYEQYF.

The chain combines TRBV4-3 with TRBJ1-6; D not resolved. Germline-derived CDR1 and CDR2 are LGHNA and YSLEER. V lost 0 bases and J lost 7, with 13 bases in between. The CDR3 runs 16 residues. CDR3 sequence: CASSQDPGNGNSPLHF. CDR3 sequence (DNA): TGCGCCAGCAGCCAAGATCCGGGGAACGGCAATTCACCCCTCCACTTT.

This clonotype was counted a few times. The chain links TRBV20-1 to TRBJ1-5; maybe TRBD1 (5 bases). The CDR3 extends over 13 amino acids. Trimming removed 5 bases at V and 5 bases at J, with 13 bases between. Germline CDR1 is DFQATT and CDR2 is SNEGSKA (reference sequence). CDR3 sequence reads: CSAYRDGDQPQHF. In nucleotides, the CDR3 is TGCAGTGCTTACCGGGACGGGGATCAGCCCCAGCATTTT.

The chain combines TRBV7-3 with TRBJ2-1; D is unresolved. Germline values: CDR1 SGHTA, CDR2 FQGTGA. Trimming took 5 bases from V and 10 from J, leaving 15 bases between them. This CDR3 is 13 amino acids long. The CDR3 region is CASSTRTNGEQFF. CDR3 sequence (DNA): TGTGCCAGCAGCACCAGGACCAATGGGGAGCAGTTCTTC.

This clonotype was found a few times. The rearrangement links TRBV20-1 to TRBJ2-3; the D is unclear. V lost 3 bases and J 2 bases, leaving 6 bases between the germline ends. The CDR3 covers 12 residues. Germline V gene lookup returns CDR1 DFQATT and CDR2 SNEGSKA (reference sequence). The DNA for the CDR3 is TGCAGTGCTAGCCGCTTCACAGATACGCAGTATTTT. Amino acid sequence: CSASRFTDTQYF.

This chain connects TRBV28 to TRBJ1-2; D not certain. V lost 7 bases and J lost 4, with 13 bases in between. CDR3 length equals 13 residues. Germline-derived CDR1 and CDR2 are MDHEN and SYDVKM. Here the CDR3 reads CASNVGRLYGYTF. CDR3 nucleotide sequence: TGTGCCAGCAACGTTGGGCGTCTCTATGGCTACACCTTC.

This clonotype showed up many times. The chain employs TRBV28 and TRBJ2-5; D is unresolved. CDR1 is MDHEN and CDR2 is SYDVKM in the germline V gene. This CDR3 has 14 residues. Trimming removed 2 bases from V and 7 bases from J, with 14 bases in between. CDR3 protein: CASSLVAAWGTQYF. The CDR3 DNA follows: TGTGCCAGCAGTTTAGTTGCGGCCTGGGGGACCCAGTACTTC.

In this sample, this clonotype turned up a few times. The V and J genes are TRBV27 and TRBJ2-1; either TRBD1 or TRBD2 may supply D (7 bases each). The CDR3 spans 15 residues. Looked up from germline, CDR1 is MNHEY and CDR2 is SMNVEV (reference sequence). V was shortened by 8 bases and J by 0 bases, with 14 bases between the two germline ends. For the CDR3, the DNA is TGTGCCAGCGGGGAGGGGGCTAGCTCCTACAATGAGCAGTTCTTC. Amino acids: CASGEGASSYNEQFF.

This clonotype turned up a few times. The J gene is TRBJ2-3, the V gene TRBV12-3 or TRBV12-4, with 10 bases lining up with TRBD2. This CDR3 spans 16 amino acids. Trimming cost V 6 bases and J 0 bases; bases outside gene matches: 6. CDR3 sequence: CASRPGLAASTDTQYF. The CDR3 region has the DNA TGTGCCAGCAGGCCAGGACTAGCGGCTAGCACAGATACGCAGTATTTT.

This clonotype appeared a few times. The V gene is TRBV18, the J gene TRBJ1-1; no definite D call. The CDR3 length is 15 residues. CDR1 is KGHSH and CDR2 is LQKENI in the germline V gene. The V gene lost 2 bases and the J gene lost 0 bases, with 10 bases spanning the gap. CDR3 amino acids: CASSPGPVMNTEAFF. Written as DNA, the CDR3 is TGTGCCAGCTCACCAGGTCCTGTAATGAACACTGAAGCTTTCTTT.

A few counts support this clonotype. The CDR3 DNA reads TGTGCCAGCACACGGAGCAGCCCCTCCTACGAGCAGTACTTC. It encodes CASTRSSPSYEQYF. This chain links TRBV6-1 with TRBJ2-7, with D hard to call. The CDR3 loop spans 14 amino acids. Trimming pared 7 bases from V and 0 bases from J, leaving 13 bases between. Germline V CDR1 and CDR2: MNHNS, SASEGT.

The V gene is TRBV5-1, the J gene TRBJ1-4; D is unclear. There are 13 residues in the CDR3. The germline V and J ends were trimmed by 4 bases and 7 bases, with 11 bases remaining between them. Germline V gene lookup returns CDR1 SGHRS and CDR2 YFSETQ. The DNA for the CDR3 is TGCGCCAGCAGCCCCAGCGGGAGTGAAAAACTGTTTTTT. Translated, it gives CASSPSGSEKLFF.

This chain links TRBV2 with TRBJ2-7; 8 nucleotides match TRBD2. Germline V gives CDR1 SNHLY, CDR2 FYNNEI. The ends lost 11 bases at V and 5 bases at J; junction bases unmatched: 11. This CDR3 contains 13 residues. The CDR3 DNA sequence: TGTGCCGGGCGGGGGGAAGGAGACGACGAGCAGTACTTC. This gives the protein CAGRGEGDDEQYF.

Ten or more counts support this clonotype. This chain connects TRBV28 to TRBJ2-1; possible D gene TRBD2, 5 bases. The CDR3 is 14 residues long. The V gene's germline CDR1 is MDHEN and CDR2 SYDVKM. V dropped 3 bases and J dropped 4 bases, with 10 bases sitting between them. In nucleotides, the CDR3 is TGTGCCAGCAGTTTCGAACTAGAATACAATGAGCAGTTCTTC. Translated: CASSFELEYNEQFF.

In its sample, this clonotype was seen a few times. V gene TRBV28 combines with J gene TRBJ2-5; 11 bases are shared with TRBD1. The CDR3 loop spans 15 amino acids. J gave up 5 bases and V 3 bases, and 5 bases lay outside the gene matches. Per the germline V gene, CDR1 is MDHEN and CDR2 is SYDVKM. DNA for the CDR3: TGTGCCAGCAGTTTCTGGACAGGGGGCTTTGAGACCCAGTACTTC. It specifies CASSFWTGGFETQYF.